This TCR beta chain was captured by sequencing in a study of post-analysis software for immune sequencing data. Each TCR beta cDNA library carried unique molecular identifiers. TCRdb re-derived calls from the PCR reads in MiXCR, one entry per CDR3 protein. Of hundreds of thousands of distinct CDR3 sequences in the sample, 30% to 40% were seen once. Remarks on this clonotype: Its antigen is currently unknown.

The CDR3 runs 13 residues. Trimming took 5 bases from V and 3 from J, leaving 11 bases between them. The germline V gene encodes CDR1 SGHAT and CDR2 FQDESV (reference sequence). General study findings and limits: Five TRBV segments, including TRBV5-6, TRBV5-1 and TRBV20-1, were more frequent in patients than controls. Multiple sclerosis patients showed significantly lower normalized Chao1 diversity than controls did.

The sample taken for sequencing was blood. The chain couples TRBV11-1 to TRBJ2-7; the D gene is possibly TRBD1 (5 bases). The receptor was isolated from a girl under 10 years old with multiple sclerosis. Here the CDR3 reads CASSELDSYEQYF. As DNA, the CDR3 is TGTGCCAGCAGCGAACTCGACAGCTACGAGCAGTACTTC. Filled out from reference TRBV11-1 and TRBJ2-7, the complete variable domain reads EAEVAQSPRYKITEKSQAVAFWCDPISGHATLYWYRQILGQGPELLVQFQDESVVDDSQLPKDRFSAERLKGVDSTLKIQPAELGDSAMYLCASSELDSYEQYFGPGTRLTVT.